The T cell receptor (beta chain) under discussion was sequenced for a study of cytomegalovirus exposure and HLA in healthy donors. Across the study: T cells numbering about 179 million yielded around 120 million unique TCR beta sequences in an earlier analysis.

This clone was observed a few times. No antigen is known for it. The CDR3 has 14 residues. The V end lost 3 bases, the J end lost 4 bases, and 15 bases lay between the germline ends. Germline CDR1 and CDR2: GTSNPN and SVGIG (reference sequence). Study-level points and caveats: For TCR beta chains, V- and J-gene trimming was later linked to a missense DCLRE1C variant. Among TCR beta chains, those listed as cytomegalovirus-associated numbered over 150.

PCR was performed using 60 Vbeta and 13 Jbeta primers. Profiling relied on immunoSEQ multiplex PCR, and the TCRdb table lists in-frame clones only, not all of them. The table lists some 120,000 clones, around 62% of them singletons. This receptor was taken from a woman in her thirties or forties in good health and CMV-seropositive. The genes are TRBV30 and TRBJ1-2; weak D call: TRBD1 (6 bases). The sequenced sample consisted of PBMCs. The CDR3, as DNA: TGTGCCTGGAGGGGAATTACAGGGACCTATGGCTACACCTTC. Protein sequence: CAWRGITGTYGYTF.